The sequence of this TCR beta chain was determined in a study of T cell repertoires in cytomegalovirus infection (dated by TCRdb to the late 2010s). About the investigation overall: Because public TCR beta signatures pointed to carriage of CMV infection together with the matching HLA type, the HLA type of each donor mattered for the analysis. Points the paper makes about the study in general: Cumulative frequency of public TCR beta family members discriminated carriers of CMV infection plus the relevant HLA type in this cohort and an independent roughly 330-donor cohort. The ex vivo response was dominated by HLA-C-restricted CMV-specific TCR beta clonotypes, which also provided the single most frequent clonotype in two of eight donors.

Sequences MNHNY (CDR1) and SVGAGI (CDR2) are obtained from the germline V gene (reference sequence). The CDR3 holds 15 amino acids from the cysteine to the phenylalanine. Of all the DNA, just the CDR3 is kept, 45 bases in frame from base 1. Deletion took 0 bases off V and 2 bases off J, with a span of 9 bases between the germline ends. Sequencing instrument: Illumina HiSeq 1500. TCRdb took the public reads, trimmed them with fastp at Q25, ran MiXCR for clone calling and kept in-frame beta chains. Every CDR3 protein is listed once, alongside the most common genes and DNA of its rows. Here the sample has 560,000 or so distinct CDR3 sequences; about 15% occur a single time. The top ten constitute roughly a quarter of the sample. This clonotype was detected many times. Its binding antigen is unknown. Per-base qualities were not stored, and no clone one base away is much larger.

Sequenced input: CD8+ T cells from PBMCs. The rearranged segments are TRBV6-6 and TRBJ2-3, with the D gene tentatively TRBD1 or TRBD2, based on 5 matching bases in each. The TCR originated in a human donor in good health (CMV status not recorded). Some clones in this sample may be carry-over from other donors' samples. CDR3 protein: CASSYSGPNTDTQYF. The sequence in DNA is TGTGCCAGCAGTTACTCGGGACCAAACACAGATACGCAGTATTTT.